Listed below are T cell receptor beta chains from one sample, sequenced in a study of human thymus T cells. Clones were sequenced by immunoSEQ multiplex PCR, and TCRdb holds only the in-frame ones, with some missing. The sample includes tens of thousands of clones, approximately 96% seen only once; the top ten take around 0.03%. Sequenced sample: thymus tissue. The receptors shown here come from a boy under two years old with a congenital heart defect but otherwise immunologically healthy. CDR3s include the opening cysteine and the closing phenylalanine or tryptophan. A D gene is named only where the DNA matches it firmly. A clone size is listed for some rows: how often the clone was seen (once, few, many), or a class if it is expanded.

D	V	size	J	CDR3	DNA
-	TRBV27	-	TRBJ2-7	CASSPRGRTYEQYF	TGTGCCAGCAGTCCCAGGGGACGGACCTACGAGCAGTACTTC
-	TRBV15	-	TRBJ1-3	CATSRSRGDKGNTIYF	TGTGCCACCAGCAGAAGTAGGGGGGATAAGGGAAACACCATATATTTT
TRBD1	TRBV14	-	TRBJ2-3	CASSQINKDRGRIDTQYF	TGTGCCAGCAGCCAAATTAATAAAGACAGGGGGCGAATAGATACGCAGTATTTT
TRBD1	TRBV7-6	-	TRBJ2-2	CASSLPRGQHTGELFF	TGTGCCAGCAGCTTACCCAGGGGGCAACACACCGGGGAGCTGTTTTTT
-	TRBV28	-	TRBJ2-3	CASSWGGQGPDTQYF	TGTGCCAGCAGTTGGGGTGGGCAGGGGCCAGATACGCAGTATTTT
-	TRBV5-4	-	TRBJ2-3	CASRSGTPDTRTDTQYF	TGTGCCAGCAGGTCAGGGACTCCGGACACCCGCACAGATACGCAGTATTTT
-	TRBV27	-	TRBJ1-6	CASSRGGLMDSPLHF	TGTGCCAGCAGCCGCGGGGGGCTAATGGATTCACCCCTCCACTTT
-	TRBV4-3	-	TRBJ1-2	CASSQVYRDGYTF	TGCGCCAGCAGCCAAGTTTACAGGGACGGCTACACCTTC
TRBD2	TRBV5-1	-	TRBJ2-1	CASSRKGTSGQSYNEQFF	TGCGCCAGCAGCCGAAAAGGGACTAGCGGTCAATCCTACAATGAGCAGTTCTTC
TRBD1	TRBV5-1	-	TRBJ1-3	CASSLRQGRGNTIYF	TGCGCCAGCAGTTTGAGACAGGGGAGGGGAAACACCATATATTTT
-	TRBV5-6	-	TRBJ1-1	CASSLYTVEAFF	TGTGCCAGCAGCTTGTATACAGTTGAAGCTTTCTTT
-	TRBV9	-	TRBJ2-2	CASSVEGEEVNTGELFF	TGTGCCAGCAGCGTAGAGGGGGAGGAGGTGAACACCGGGGAGCTGTTTTTT
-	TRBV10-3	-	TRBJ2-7	CAIRGADVGWREQYF	TGTGCCATCAGGGGGGCCGACGTAGGGTGGAGAGAGCAGTACTTC
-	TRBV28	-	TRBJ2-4	CASSGLGKNIQYF	TGTGCCAGCAGTGGGTTGGGCAAAAACATTCAGTACTTC
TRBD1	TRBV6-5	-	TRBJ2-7	CASSYPGQGAYEQYF	TGTGCCAGCAGTTACCCAGGACAGGGGGCCTACGAGCAGTACTTC
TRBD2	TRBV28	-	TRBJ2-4	CASSLGQGLIAKNIQYF	TGTGCCAGCAGTTTAGGTCAGGGACTAATCGCCAAAAACATTCAGTACTTC
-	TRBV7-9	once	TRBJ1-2	CASSSRNQNNYGYTF	TGTGCCAGCAGCTCCCGGAATCAAAATAACTATGGCTACACCTTC
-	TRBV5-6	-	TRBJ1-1	CASSLVGGEAFF	TGTGCCAGCAGCTTGGTTGGGGGTGAAGCTTTCTTT
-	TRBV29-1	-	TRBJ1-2	CSASDSLFPAANYGYTF	TGCAGCGCAAGCGACAGTCTGTTTCCCGCAGCTAACTATGGCTACACCTTC
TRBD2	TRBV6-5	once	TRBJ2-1	CASSLAGGRNEQFF	TGTGCCAGCAGTCTAGCGGGAGGGAGGAATGAGCAGTTCTTC
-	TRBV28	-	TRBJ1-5	CASISGDSNQPQHF	TGTGCCAGCATTAGTGGAGACAGCAATCAGCCCCAGCATTTT
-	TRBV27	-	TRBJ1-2	CASSFRQGLNYGYTF	TGTGCCAGCAGTTTCAGGCAGGGTCTTAACTATGGCTACACCTTC
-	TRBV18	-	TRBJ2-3	CASSPEPLTRRRGTDTQYF	TGTGCCAGCTCACCCGAGCCCTTGACGCGCCGCCGCGGCACAGATACGCAGTATTTT
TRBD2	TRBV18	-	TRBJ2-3	CASSPSRASGRKDTQYF	TGTGCCAGCTCACCTTCTCGGGCTAGCGGGAGGAAGGATACGCAGTATTTT
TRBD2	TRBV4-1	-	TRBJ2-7	CASSQDSAAGGPSVSYEQYF	TGCGCCAGCAGCCAAGATTCTGCAGCGGGAGGGCCCTCGGTCTCCTACGAGCAGTACTTC
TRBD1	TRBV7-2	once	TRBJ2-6	CASSQQNGQENSGANVLTF	TGTGCCAGCAGCCAGCAAAACGGACAGGAAAACTCTGGGGCCAACGTCCTGACTTTC
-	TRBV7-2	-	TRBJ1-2	CASSRRQQETGGGYTF	TGTGCCAGCAGCAGGAGACAGCAAGAAACCGGGGGAGGCTACACCTTC
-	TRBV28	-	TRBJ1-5	CASSPRRGRNQPQHF	TGTGCCAGCAGCCCCCGCCGGGGGAGAAATCAGCCCCAGCATTTT
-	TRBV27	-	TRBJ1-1	CASSLVPPNTEAFF	TGTGCCAGCAGTTTAGTACCACCAAACACTGAAGCTTTCTTT
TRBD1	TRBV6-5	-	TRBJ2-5	CASSYMDRGPQETQYF	TGTGCCAGCAGTTATATGGACAGGGGTCCCCAAGAGACCCAGTACTTC
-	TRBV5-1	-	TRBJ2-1	CASSLMEADSYNEQFF	TGCGCCAGCAGCTTGATGGAGGCTGACTCCTACAATGAGCAGTTCTTC
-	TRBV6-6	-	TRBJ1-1	CASSYPQGITEAFF	TGTGCCAGCAGTTACCCCCAGGGGATAACTGAAGCTTTCTTT
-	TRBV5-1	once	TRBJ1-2	CASSLAAGLGGYTF	TGCGCCAGCAGCTTGGCCGCGGGGTTAGGAGGCTACACCTTC
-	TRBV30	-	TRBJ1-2	CAWSPRVNFWGYTF	TGTGCCTGGAGTCCACGAGTGAACTTCTGGGGCTACACCTTC
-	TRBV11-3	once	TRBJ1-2	CASSSDCYGYTF	TGTGCCAGCAGCTCCGACTGCTATGGCTACACCTTC
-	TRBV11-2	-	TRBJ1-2	CASSLGYGYTF	TGTGCCAGCAGCTTAGGCTATGGCTACACCTTC
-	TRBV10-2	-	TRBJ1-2	CASSEKRGYGYTF	TGCGCCAGCAGTGAGAAGAGGGGCTATGGCTACACCTTC
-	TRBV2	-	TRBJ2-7	CASSEDAGARYEQYF	TGTGCCAGCAGTGAAGATGCAGGGGCCCGCTACGAGCAGTACTTC
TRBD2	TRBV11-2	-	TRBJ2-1	CASSRTSGINSSYNEQFF	TGTGCCAGCAGCCGGACTAGCGGGATTAATAGCTCCTACAATGAGCAGTTCTTC
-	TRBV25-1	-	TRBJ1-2	CASSPQKQGRYGYTF	TGTGCCAGCAGTCCCCAGAAGCAGGGGCGCTATGGCTACACCTTC
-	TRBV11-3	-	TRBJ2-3	CASSLAVAAAGDTQYF	TGTGCCAGCAGCTTAGCGGTGGCCGCCGCGGGGGATACGCAGTATTTT
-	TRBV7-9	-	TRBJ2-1	CASSFNGVSYNEQFF	TGTGCCAGCAGCTTCAACGGGGTCTCCTACAATGAGCAGTTCTTC
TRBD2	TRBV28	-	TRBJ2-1	CASSSPWSSGSRLNEQFF	TGTGCCAGCAGTTCCCCTTGGAGTAGCGGGAGTAGATTAAATGAGCAGTTCTTC
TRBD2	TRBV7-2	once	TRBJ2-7	CASSLRPGRASGTFYEQYF	TGTGCCAGCAGCTTACGCCCGGGACGGGCGAGCGGGACCTTCTACGAGCAGTACTTC
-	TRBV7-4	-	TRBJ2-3	CASSLGPDDTQYF	TGTGCCAGCAGCTTAGGCCCTGACGATACGCAGTATTTT
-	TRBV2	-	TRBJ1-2	CASSEGPLGLYGYTF	TGTGCCAGCAGTGAAGGACCGCTAGGACTGTATGGCTACACCTTC